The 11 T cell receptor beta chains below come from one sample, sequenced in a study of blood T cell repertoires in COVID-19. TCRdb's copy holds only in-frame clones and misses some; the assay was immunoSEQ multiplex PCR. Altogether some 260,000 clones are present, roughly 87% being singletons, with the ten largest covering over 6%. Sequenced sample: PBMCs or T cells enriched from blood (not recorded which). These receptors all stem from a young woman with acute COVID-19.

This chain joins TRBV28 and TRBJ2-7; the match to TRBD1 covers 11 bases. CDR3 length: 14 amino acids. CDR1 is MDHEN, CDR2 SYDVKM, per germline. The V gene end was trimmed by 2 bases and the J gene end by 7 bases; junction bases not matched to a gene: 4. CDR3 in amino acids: CASSLGQGAGEQYF. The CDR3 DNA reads TGTGCCAGCAGTTTAGGACAGGGGGCGGGGGAGCAGTACTTC.

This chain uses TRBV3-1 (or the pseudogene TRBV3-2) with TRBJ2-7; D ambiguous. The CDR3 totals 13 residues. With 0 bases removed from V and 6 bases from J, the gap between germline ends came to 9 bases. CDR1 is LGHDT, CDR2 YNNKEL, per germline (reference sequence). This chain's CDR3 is CASSQDWAGEQYF. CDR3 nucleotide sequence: TGTGCCAGCAGCCAAGATTGGGCCGGCGAGCAGTACTTC.

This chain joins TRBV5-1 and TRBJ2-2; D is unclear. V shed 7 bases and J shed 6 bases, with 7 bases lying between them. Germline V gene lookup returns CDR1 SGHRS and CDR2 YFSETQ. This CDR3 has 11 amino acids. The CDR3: CASEEAGELFF. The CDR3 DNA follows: TGCGCCAGCGAAGAGGCCGGGGAGCTGTTTTTT.

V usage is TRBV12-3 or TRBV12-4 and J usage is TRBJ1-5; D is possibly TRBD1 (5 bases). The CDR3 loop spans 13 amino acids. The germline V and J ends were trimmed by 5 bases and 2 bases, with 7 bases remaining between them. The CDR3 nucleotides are TGTGCCAGCAGTCCAGGGCGCAATCAGCCCCAGCATTTT. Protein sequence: CASSPGRNQPQHF.

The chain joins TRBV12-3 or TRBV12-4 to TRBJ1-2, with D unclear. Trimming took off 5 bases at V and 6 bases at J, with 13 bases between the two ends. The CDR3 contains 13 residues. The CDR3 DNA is TGTGCCAGCAGTCTTCTCCGAGGGCATGGCTACACCTTC. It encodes CASSLLRGHGYTF.

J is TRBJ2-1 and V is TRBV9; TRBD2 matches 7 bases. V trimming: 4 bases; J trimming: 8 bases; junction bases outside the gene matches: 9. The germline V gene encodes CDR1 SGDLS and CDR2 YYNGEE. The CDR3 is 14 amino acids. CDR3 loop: CASSPAGTTYEQFF. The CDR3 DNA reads TGTGCCAGCAGCCCCGCCGGGACTACGTATGAGCAGTTCTTC.

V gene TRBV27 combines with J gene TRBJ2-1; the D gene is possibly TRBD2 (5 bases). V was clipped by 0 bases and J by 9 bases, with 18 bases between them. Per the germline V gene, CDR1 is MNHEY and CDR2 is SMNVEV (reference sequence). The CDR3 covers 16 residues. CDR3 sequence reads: CASSLSRVDPQSEQFF. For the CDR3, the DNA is TGTGCCAGCAGTTTATCGAGGGTAGACCCTCAGAGTGAGCAGTTCTTC.

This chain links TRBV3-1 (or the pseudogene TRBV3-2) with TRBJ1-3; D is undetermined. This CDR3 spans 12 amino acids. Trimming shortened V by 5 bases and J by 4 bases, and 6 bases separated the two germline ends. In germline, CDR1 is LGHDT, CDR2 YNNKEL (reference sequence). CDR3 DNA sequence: TGTGCCAGCAGCTTCCAAGGAAACACCATATATTTT. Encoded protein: CASSFQGNTIYF.

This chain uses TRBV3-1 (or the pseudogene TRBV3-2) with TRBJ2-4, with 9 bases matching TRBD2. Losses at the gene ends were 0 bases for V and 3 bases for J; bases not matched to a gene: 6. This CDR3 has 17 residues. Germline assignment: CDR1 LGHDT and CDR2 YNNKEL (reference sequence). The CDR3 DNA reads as TGTGCCAGCAGCCAAGATCCCCCAGCGGGGGGCAAAAACATTCAGTACTTC. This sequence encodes CASSQDPPAGGKNIQYF.

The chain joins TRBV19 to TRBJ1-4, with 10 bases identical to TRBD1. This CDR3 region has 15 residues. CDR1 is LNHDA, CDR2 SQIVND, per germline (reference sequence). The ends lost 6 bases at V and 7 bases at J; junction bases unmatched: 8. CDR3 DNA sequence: TGTGCCAGTAGGGGGACCCGGGACAGGGGTGAAAAACTGTTTTTT. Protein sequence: CASRGTRDRGEKLFF.

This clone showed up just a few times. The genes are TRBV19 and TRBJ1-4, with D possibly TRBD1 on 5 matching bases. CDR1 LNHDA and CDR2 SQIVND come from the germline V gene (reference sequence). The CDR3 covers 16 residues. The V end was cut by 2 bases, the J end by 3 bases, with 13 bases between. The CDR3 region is CASSIKLTVSNEKLFF. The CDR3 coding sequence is TGTGCCAGTAGTATAAAATTGACAGTCTCTAATGAAAAACTGTTTTTT.